This T cell receptor (beta chain) derives from a study of blood T cell repertoires in COVID-19. Across the whole study: Nucleic acid was either cDNA or gDNA, and it came from T cells, B-cell-depleted T cells, or PBMCs.

CDR1 SGHNT and CDR2 YYREEE come from the germline V gene (reference sequence). This CDR3 contains 12 residues. Losses at the gene ends were 4 bases for V and 7 bases for J; bases not matched to a gene: 4. Original methodology: Estimates of nucleated cell counts were drawn from the amplification of reference gene primers. Assay used: immunoSEQ multiplex PCR; TCRdb lists only in-frame clones, some missing. V, J and clone size were drawn from that table, and D and trimming were deduced from the DNA. The repertoire has some 90,000 clones, 65% to 85% of them found once; the top ten carry roughly 4.4%. This receptor was identified in a man aged 60-69 years with acute or convalescent COVID-19. Material for sequencing was peripheral blood. This rearrangement joins TRBV5-4 to TRBJ2-7; 8 nucleotides match TRBD1. CDR3 coding DNA: TGTGCCAGCAGCCAACAGGGGGTTGAGCAGTACTTC. Its translation is CASSQQGVEQYF.